This TCR beta chain was found in a study of radiation and T cells in renal cell carcinoma. Study-level points and caveats: Baseline intratumoral clonotype presence is unknown without pretreatment biopsies. Top tumor clonotypes rose in blood 2 weeks post-radiation, then contracted.

TCRdb's table, derived via immunoSEQ multiplex PCR, lists solely in-frame clones and lacks some. The sample lists nearly 50,000 clones, 65% to 90% occurring once. The time point here: baseline pretreatment blood. Described treatment: 15 Gy SBRT to primary tumor, nephrectomy 4 weeks later. This renal cell carcinoma was of the clear cell type. This clone came up a few times. What it binds is unknown. The specimen comprised blood, sampled from a patient whose treatment included radiotherapy and nephrectomy. This receptor was taken from a woman aged 70-85 years with renal cell carcinoma.

For the CDR3, the DNA is TGCAGCGTCCAGACCTGGGGGGCCAACGTCCTGACTTTC. This translates into CSVQTWGANVLTF. The chain links TRBV29-1 to TRBJ2-6; D remains unclear. V was cut by 6 bases and J by 4 bases, with 10 bases left in between. The CDR3 is made up of 13 amino acids. Germline CDR1 is SQVTM and CDR2 is ANQGSEA.